A selection of T cell receptor beta chains follows, all from one sample in a study of blood T cell repertoires in COVID-19. Libraries were prepared by immunoSEQ multiplex PCR; TCRdb keeps only in-frame clonotypes and omits some of them. Among around 100,000 clones listed, about 82% were seen once. What was sequenced was peripheral blood. The receptor set was obtained from a man aged 50 to 59 with active or convalescent COVID-19. CDR3s include the opening cysteine and the closing phenylalanine or tryptophan. The D gene is left open where the match is weak. Expanded clones are given a class, and other clones once, few, many or no size at all.

J gene	V gene	clone size	D gene	CDR3 DNA	CDR3 protein
TRBJ1-2	TRBV9	-	TRBD1	TGTGCCAGCAGCGTCGGCCGGGACAGGTTCCCCCATGGGTATGGCTACACCTTC	CASSVGRDRFPHGYGYTF
TRBJ1-1	TRBV5-1	-	-	TGCGCCAGCAGCTTGGTGGGCATCGGAACTGAAGCTTTCTTT	CASSLVGIGTEAFF
TRBJ2-3	TRBV14	-	TRBD1	TGTGCCAGCAGCACCGGGGCCGACCCGGGACAGTTGGGAGATACGCAGTATTTT	CASSTGADPGQLGDTQYF
TRBJ2-2	TRBV3-1/TRBV3-2	-	TRBD2	TGTGCCAGCAGCCAACATTGGACTAGCGGAGGGGGTGTCACCGGGGAGCTGTTTTTT	CASSQHWTSGGGVTGELFF
TRBJ2-7	TRBV2	-	-	TGTGCCAGCAGTGACGCCTACAGGGAAGAAAGCTACGAGCAGTACTTC	CASSDAYREESYEQYF
TRBJ2-2	TRBV11-3	-	-	TGTGCCAGCAGCTTAGTAGGGGAGCTGTTTTTT	CASSLVGELFF
TRBJ2-1	TRBV5-5	-	-	TGTGCCAGCAGCTTGCCCGGGAGTCGGAATGAGCAGTTCTTC	CASSLPGSRNEQFF
TRBJ1-1	TRBV7-9	-	TRBD1	TGTGCCAGCAGCCTACCGGGACAGGGGCCGAGGACTGAAGCTTTCTTT	CASSLPGQGPRTEAFF
TRBJ1-4	TRBV10-3	-	TRBD1	TGTGCCATCAGGGGACAGGAGAATGAAAAACTGTTTTTT	CAIRGQENEKLFF
TRBJ1-4	TRBV12-3/TRBV12-4	-	-	TGTGCCAGCAGTATCTCTGGCGAAAAACTGTTTTTT	CASSISGEKLFF
TRBJ2-1	TRBV7-2	-	-	TGTGCCAGCAGCTTAGAGTTGGCCTTACAGTTCTTC	CASSLELALQFF
TRBJ2-7	TRBV7-9	-	-	TGTGCCAGCACGACACAGAGTTATCCTACGAGCAAGTACTTC	CASTTQSYPTSKYF
TRBJ2-2	TRBV5-1	few	-	TGCGCCAGCAGCTTAGGCTTGGAGGCCGGGGAGCTGTTTTTT	CASSLGLEAGELFF
TRBJ2-3	TRBV6-5	-	-	TGTGCCAGCAGCCCAGATCCAGTTAATACGCAGTATTTT	CASSPDPVNTQYF
TRBJ2-1	TRBV6-4	-	TRBD2	TGTGCCAGCAGTGGGACTAGCGGGGGTTACAATGAGCAGTTCTTC	CASSGTSGGYNEQFF
TRBJ1-6	TRBV2	once	-	TGTGCCAGCAGTGAGGAGTTAAGCTCCTATAATTCACCCCTCCACTTT	CASSEELSSYNSPLHF
TRBJ1-2	TRBV20-1	-	TRBD1	TGCAGTGCTAAAATGGACAGGGCCGTCTTC	CSAKMDRAVF
TRBJ1-4	TRBV4-2	-	-	TGTGCCAGCAGCCAAGATAAGGGGATTAATGAAAAACTGTTTTTT	CASSQDKGINEKLFF
TRBJ2-3	TRBV30	-	TRBD2	TGTGCCTGGAGCCTCGGAGCGGGAGGGGCAGATACGCAGTATTTT	CAWSLGAGGADTQYF
TRBJ2-1	TRBV5-6	few	-	TGTGCCAGCAGCTTGGCCCGTAATGAGCAGTTCTTC	CASSLARNEQFF
TRBJ1-2	TRBV12-3/TRBV12-4	once	TRBD1	TGTGCCAGCAGTGACTACAGGGGTGGCTACACCTTC	CASSDYRGGYTF
TRBJ2-1	TRBV3-1/TRBV3-2	-	-	TGTGCCAGCAGCCCATCGGGAGCGCACAATGAGCAGTTCTTC	CASSPSGAHNEQFF
TRBJ2-3	TRBV11-2	-	-	TGTGCCAGCAGCTTATTTGCTAGTGTAACAGATACGCAGTATTTT	CASSLFASVTDTQYF
TRBJ1-1	TRBV24-1	-	TRBD1	TGTGCCACCAGTGATCGGGGACAGGGGGACACTGAAGCTTTCTTT	CATSDRGQGDTEAFF
TRBJ2-1	TRBV24-1	-	TRBD1	TGTGCCACCAGTGAGGAGGGACAGGGCAGTGAGCAGTTCTTC	CATSEEGQGSEQFF